These T cell receptor beta chains were read from a single sample in a study of shared clonotypes between healthy human individuals. Here immunoSEQ multiplex PCR was the method, and the copy in TCRdb shows in-frame clones only, minus some. The sample holds some 2,400,000 clones; approximately 94% are singletons and the top ten take more than 0.1%. Specimen: naive CD4+ T cells sorted from blood. These TCRs come from a man aged 18 to 29 in good health. CDR3s leave out the opening cysteine and the closing phenylalanine or tryptophan. The order of the fields is V gene, J gene, CDR3 protein.

>TRBV30|TRBJ1-5
AWTKNTGASNQPQH
>TRBV6-6|TRBJ2-7
ASLGTSPHEQY
>TRBV6-5|TRBJ1-5
ASRRGGSSNQPQH
>TRBV2|TRBJ1-1
ASSDWGAQAEAF
>TRBV27|TRBJ2-7
ASSLSWVAGVSYEQY
>TRBV6-1|TRBJ1-5
ASRTSNSNQPQH
>TRBV12-5|TRBJ2-3
ASGLVRQSGQTDTQY
>TRBV14|TRBJ2-1
ASSRLAGVIPPF
>TRBV7-9|TRBJ2-3
ASSLVLIGGTDTQY
>TRBV19|TRBJ2-7
ASSIDTDAYEQY
>TRBV14|TRBJ2-3
ASSQDRPGPRRTDTQY
>TRBV7-2|TRBJ1-1
ASSFRTQGRTEAF
>TRBV11-2|TRBJ2-2
ASSPGTSGFTGELF
>TRBV5-6|TRBJ2-6
ASSLYPGGGSGANVLT
>TRBV2|TRBJ1-6
ASSGGQDNSPLH
>TRBV18|TRBJ1-2
ASSPDGSYGYT
>TRBV5-6|TRBJ2-5
ASSLVGLAGVGQETQY
>TRBV9|TRBJ2-2
ASSALPIGGPGELF
>TRBV5-6|TRBJ2-2
ASSFDSSRPGELF
>TRBV29-1|TRBJ2-3
TVGQRTDTQY
>TRBV5-6|TRBJ1-3
ASSLDRGFGNTIY
>TRBV5-1|TRBJ1-2
ASSRTGGGIDGYT
>TRBV7-9|TRBJ1-4
ASIDRGDEKLF
>TRBV7-2|TRBJ2-7
ASSTGSSYEQY
>TRBV7-8|TRBJ2-7
ASSYPPGHFYEQY
>TRBV21-1|TRBJ2-7
ASSNLAGSYEQY
>TRBV6-5|TRBJ1-6
ASKPRVVSPLH
>TRBV6-1|TRBJ1-3
ASSSGGGPPNTIY
>TRBV5-6|TRBJ1-5
ASSAGQGRNQPQH
>TRBV7-9|TRBJ2-1
ASSRAGTFAEQF
>TRBV6-6|TRBJ1-2
ASSLVEGDHGYT
>TRBV2|TRBJ2-2
ASSYISTGAGTGELF
>TRBV28|TRBJ1-3
ASSLPTSSGNTIY
>TRBV4-1|TRBJ2-7
ASSQESLRSYEQY
>TRBV28|TRBJ2-7
ASSLQGVAPYEQY
>TRBV18|TRBJ1-5
ASSITGFNQPQH
>TRBV29-1|TRBJ2-3
SLVWTVTDTQY
>TRBV11-2|TRBJ1-3
ASSLDRTAGNTIY